One and the same sample provided the 27 T cell receptor beta chains below, sequenced in a study of cytomegalovirus exposure and HLA in healthy donors. 60 Vbeta and 13 Jbeta primers were used in PCR. Measured with immunoSEQ multiplex PCR; TCRdb has only the in-frame clones, and not every one. The sample has about 140,000 clones, roughly 80% seen once. Sequenced: PBMCs. The receptors were gathered from a middle-aged man in good health and CMV-seropositive.

This clone was detected only a few times. The chain links TRBV7-9 to TRBJ2-2; 9 bases align to TRBD1. The CDR3 sequence is 16 residues long. V lost 3 bases, J lost 0 bases, and 2 bases stayed unmatched. Germline CDR1 SEHNR, CDR2 FQNEAQ (reference sequence). CDR3 residues: CASSFRQGANTGELFF. Here the CDR3 DNA reads TGTGCCAGCAGCTTTAGACAGGGGGCGAACACCGGGGAGCTGTTTTTT.

The chain is built from TRBV7-9 and TRBJ1-2; 8 bases agree with TRBD1. The CDR3 loop spans 18 amino acids. V shed 5 bases, J shed 5 bases, and the junction held 19 bases outside the gene matches. The V gene's germline CDR1 is SEHNR and CDR2 FQNEAQ (reference sequence). The CDR3 DNA follows: TGTGCCAGCAGCCCAGGACATGCTACAGGGACAGGACAATATGGCTACACCTTC. Translation gives CASSPGHATGTGQYGYTF.

J is TRBJ1-2 and V is TRBV5-1; unclear D gene. The CDR3 is made up of 13 amino acids. V was clipped by 0 bases and J by 4 bases, with 7 bases between them. The germline CDR1 and CDR2 sequences are SGHRS and YFSETQ. CDR3 region: CASSLGEAYGYTF. In DNA form, the CDR3 reads TGCGCCAGCAGCTTGGGGGAGGCCTATGGCTACACCTTC.

This clone was seen just once. The chain employs TRBV28 and TRBJ2-3; a weak D match, TRBD2 (8 bases). This CDR3 comprises 18 residues. V shed 1 base and J shed 5 bases, with 22 bases lying between them. Germline loops: CDR1 MDHEN, CDR2 SYDVKM. The CDR3 region has the DNA TGTGCCAGCAGTTTATCCCTGACTAGCGAGGGGGCCGAAGATACGCAGTATTTT. This gives the protein CASSLSLTSEGAEDTQYF.

In its sample, this clone was seen a few times. This chain joins TRBV21-1 and TRBJ2-3; the table's D call TRBD1 went unverified against the DNA. TRBV21-1 is given as a pseudogene. This CDR3 is 14 amino acids long. DNA for the CDR3: TGTGCCAGCAGCGGGACAAGGACTACAGATACGCAGTATTTT. This codes for CASSGTRTTDTQYF.

V and J are TRBV4-3 and TRBJ2-2; D call uncertain. Trimming took off 0 bases at V and 6 bases at J, with 11 bases between the two ends. The length of the CDR3 is 15 residues. Germline loops: CDR1 LGHNA, CDR2 YSLEER. The CDR3 sequence: CASSQESQVPGELFF. CDR3 nucleotides: TGCGCCAGCAGCCAAGAATCCCAGGTCCCCGGGGAGCTGTTTTTT.

The sample holds one count of this clone. The CDR3 loop is CASSCDRGATEAFF. CDR3 DNA sequence: TGTGCCAGCAGTTGTGACAGGGGGGCCACTGAAGCTTTCTTT. V usage is TRBV6-7 and J usage is TRBJ1-1; TRBD1 agrees at 9 bases. TRBV6-7 is noted as an ORF with a role that remains uncertain. The CDR3 length is 14 residues. J lost 4 bases, V lost 4 bases, and 4 bases had no gene match.

This chain uses TRBV28 with TRBJ2-2; 9 bases are shared with TRBD2. The V and J ends lost 4 bases and 2 bases, in that order; junction bases with no gene match: 20. This CDR3 has 21 amino acids. CDR1 and CDR2 (germline): MDHEN, SYDVKM. The CDR3 reads CASSSNPFGLARTGNTGELFF. The CDR3 bases are TGTGCCAGCAGTTCCAACCCTTTTGGACTAGCGAGAACTGGTAACACCGGGGAGCTGTTTTTT.

The table lists this clone with a count of one. The same CDR3 arises from other DNA sequences in this sample as well. The chain carries TRBV29-1 and TRBJ2-7; 10 positions agree with TRBD2. The germline V gene has CDR1 SQVTM and CDR2 ANQGSEA. This CDR3 has 13 residues. J was trimmed by 3 bases and V by 2 bases; bases with no gene match: 1. The CDR3 region is CSVELAGDYEQYF. CDR3 nucleotide sequence: TGCAGCGTTGAACTAGCGGGAGACTACGAGCAGTACTTC.

This chain connects TRBV7-2 to TRBJ1-1, with D possibly being TRBD1 (5 bases). CDR1 is SGHTA and CDR2 is FQGNSA in the germline V gene. CDR3 length: 14 amino acids. The V gene lost 7 bases and the J gene lost 3 bases, with 15 bases spanning the gap. CDR3 amino acids: CASISQGEDTEAFF. Here the CDR3 DNA reads TGTGCCAGCATCTCACAAGGGGAGGACACTGAAGCTTTCTTT.

The chain employs TRBV30 and TRBJ2-7; 10 positions agree with TRBD1. The CDR3 sequence is 12 residues long. Germline CDR1 is GTSNPN and CDR2 is SVGIG (reference sequence). The CDR3 region is CALTGGGYEQYF. Here the CDR3 DNA reads TGTGCGTTGACAGGGGGCGGTTACGAGCAGTACTTC. Looking up the rest from reference TRBV30 and TRBJ2-7 gives the full variable domain: SQTIHQWPATLVQPVGSPLSLECTVEGTSNPNLYWYRQAAGRGLQLLFYSVGIGQISSEVPQNLSASRPQDRQFILSSKKLLLSDSGFYLCALTGGGYEQYFGPGTRLTVT.

This rearrangement joins TRBV19 to TRBJ1-5; D not certain. The CDR3 loop spans 16 amino acids. Per the germline V gene, CDR1 is LNHDA and CDR2 is SQIVND (reference sequence). V was shortened by 3 bases and J by 6 bases, with 18 bases between the two germline ends. The DNA of the CDR3 is TGTGCCAGTAGTATTGCGGCTCCCTTGACGGGTCAGCCCCAGCATTTT. Protein product: CASSIAAPLTGQPQHF.

The chain uses TRBV5-1 and TRBJ2-3, with D uncertain. Trimming cost V 0 bases and J 0 bases, with 8 bases left between them. The CDR3 is 15 amino acids. Looked up from germline, CDR1 is SGHRS and CDR2 is YFSETQ. CDR3 region: CASSLGGTSTDTQYF. CDR3 bases: TGCGCCAGCAGCTTGGGAGGTACGAGCACAGATACGCAGTATTTT. Supplemented by reference TRBV5-1 and TRBJ2-3, the full variable domain reads KAGVTQTPRYLIKTRGQQVTLSCSPISGHRSVSWYQQTPGQGLQFLFEYFSETQRNKGNFPGRFSGRQFSNSRSEMNVSTLELGDSALYLCASSLGGTSTDTQYFGPGTRLTVL.

About this clone itself: Germline is not matched at one junction end, which may reflect a read error. This rearrangement joins TRBV18 to TRBJ1-2; 7 bases align to TRBD1. The CDR3 is 12 residues long. The germline V gene has CDR1 KGHSH and CDR2 LQKENI. CDR3 DNA sequence: TGTGCCAGCTCACCCTTATCGGACAGGCCTCTCTTC. It is translated as CASSPLSDRPLF.

The chain carries TRBV7-9 and TRBJ1-4, with a tentative D call TRBD1 (6 bases). Germline V lookup: CDR1 SEHNR, CDR2 FQNEAQ (reference sequence). V was clipped by 4 bases and J by 7 bases, with 19 bases between them. The length of the CDR3 is 16 residues. The CDR3 DNA follows: TGTGCCAGCAGCTCGTGGGACATACCGGGAGGTGAAAAACTGTTTTTT. Encoded protein: CASSSWDIPGGEKLFF.

This clone appeared a few times. This chain uses TRBV30 with TRBJ2-4; the match to TRBD2 covers 10 bases. V shed 5 bases and J 0 bases; nucleotides not matched to a gene: 4. Germline CDR1 reads GTSNPN; CDR2 reads SVGIG (reference sequence). The CDR3 totals 15 residues. CDR3 sequence reads: CAWATSGLAKNIQYF. The CDR3, as DNA: TGTGCCTGGGCGACTAGCGGGCTAGCCAAAAACATTCAGTACTTC.

CDR3 loop: CASSLASGWSDTQYF. The DNA of the CDR3 is TGTGCCAGCAGCTTGGCGTCTGGTTGGAGCGATACGCAGTATTTT. The genes are TRBV7-2 and TRBJ2-3; D gene unclear. V was cut by 3 bases and J by 6 bases, with 16 bases left in between. The CDR3 is 15 residues long. Germline CDR1 is SGHTA and CDR2 is FQGNSA.

This clone was counted only a few times. This chain joins TRBV6-6 and TRBJ2-1; 16 bases agree with TRBD2. V was clipped by 11 bases and J by 7 bases; unmatched bases: 11. The CDR3 sequence is 16 residues long. CDR1 is MNHNY and CDR2 is SVGAGI in the germline V gene (reference sequence). The CDR3 DNA is TGTGCCCTCTCGGGACTAGCGGGAGGGCCGGGAAATGAGCAGTTCTTC. This codes for CALSGLAGGPGNEQFF.

This chain connects TRBV7-9 to TRBJ1-1; D gene uncertain. Looked up from germline, CDR1 is SEHNR and CDR2 is FQNEAQ (reference sequence). The CDR3 length is 13 residues. The ends were cut back, 5 bases at V and 1 base at J, with 8 bases in the middle. The CDR3 is CASSRGGNTEAFF. The CDR3 bases are TGTGCCAGCAGCAGAGGTGGGAACACTGAAGCTTTCTTT.

This chain connects TRBV12-1 to TRBJ1-4; the table's D gene call, TRBD1, was not cross checked with the DNA. TRBV12-1 is a known pseudogene. The CDR3 loop spans 15 amino acids. Written as DNA, the CDR3 is TGTGCCAGCGGACAGGTATGGGTAACTAATGAAAAACTGTTTTTT. Translation gives CASGQVWVTNEKLFF.

This rearrangement joins TRBV5-6 to TRBJ2-5; the D is unclear. The V end lost 0 bases, the J end lost 5 bases, and 8 bases lay between the germline ends. CDR3 length equals 13 residues. Germline V gene lookup returns CDR1 SGHDT and CDR2 YYEEEE. The CDR3 loop reads CASSLDASETQYF. CDR3 coding DNA: TGTGCCAGCAGCTTGGATGCGTCTGAGACCCAGTACTTC.

The J gene is TRBJ1-1, the V gene TRBV2; perhaps TRBD1 as D (6 bases). Germline-derived CDR1 and CDR2 are SNHLY and FYNNEI. The CDR3 has 13 amino acids. Trimming left V 7 bases short and J 0 bases short, with 9 bases between. CDR3 sequence (DNA): TGTGCCAGCACCTGGACAGTGAACACTGAAGCTTTCTTT. It codes for CASTWTVNTEAFF.

CDR3 region: CATSKGGGNYGYTF. CDR3 coding DNA: TGTGCCACCAGCAAGGGGGGGGGTAACTATGGCTACACCTTC. The V gene is TRBV15, the J gene TRBJ1-2, with a tentative D call TRBD1 (6 bases). This CDR3 has 14 amino acids. The V gene lost 4 bases and the J gene lost 1 base, with 10 bases spanning the gap. Per germline, CDR1 LNHNV and CDR2 YYDKDF (reference sequence).

The gene calls are TRBV27 and TRBJ1-1; D is uncertain. The CDR3 loop spans 14 amino acids. V was trimmed by 3 bases and J by 0 bases, leaving 8 bases between them. Germline assignment: CDR1 MNHEY and CDR2 SMNVEV (reference sequence). The CDR3 loop reads CASSLGGMNTEAFF. The CDR3 bases are TGTGCCAGCAGTTTGGGAGGGATGAACACTGAAGCTTTCTTT.

This chain uses TRBV15 with TRBJ1-5, with D hard to call. Germline V gene sequence: CDR1 LNHNV, CDR2 YYDKDF (reference sequence). The CDR3 extends over 13 amino acids. With 4 bases removed from V and 2 bases from J, the gap between germline ends came to 6 bases. The CDR3 DNA reads as TGTGCCACCAGCATCGTTGGCAATCAGCCCCAGCATTTT. It yields the protein CATSIVGNQPQHF.

The rearrangement joins TRBV19 to TRBJ1-2; TRBD1 aligns across 7 bases. CDR3 length: 14 amino acids. CDR1 is LNHDA, CDR2 SQIVND, per germline (reference sequence). The V and J ends lost 1 base and 8 bases, in that order; junction bases with no gene match: 7. The CDR3 is CASSIARDSLGYTF. CDR3 sequence (DNA): TGTGCCAGTAGTATAGCCCGGGACAGCCTAGGCTACACCTTC. The full variable domain, in which reference TRBV19 and TRBJ1-2 provide the parts outside the CDR3, is DGGITQSPKYLFRKEGQNVTLSCEQNLNHDAMYWYRQDPGQGLRLIYYSQIVNDFQKGDIAEGYSVSREKKESFPLTVTSAQKNPTAFYLCASSIARDSLGYTFGSGTRLTVV.

The chain combines TRBV19 with TRBJ2-5; 9 nucleotides agree with TRBD1. V trimming: 6 bases; J trimming: 1 base; junction bases outside the gene matches: 9. Germline V gene sequence: CDR1 LNHDA, CDR2 SQIVND (reference sequence). CDR3 length equals 16 residues. CDR3 nucleotides: TGTGCCAGTAGCAAACAGGGGGCCACCGCCCAAGAGACCCAGTACTTC. It translates to CASSKQGATAQETQYF.